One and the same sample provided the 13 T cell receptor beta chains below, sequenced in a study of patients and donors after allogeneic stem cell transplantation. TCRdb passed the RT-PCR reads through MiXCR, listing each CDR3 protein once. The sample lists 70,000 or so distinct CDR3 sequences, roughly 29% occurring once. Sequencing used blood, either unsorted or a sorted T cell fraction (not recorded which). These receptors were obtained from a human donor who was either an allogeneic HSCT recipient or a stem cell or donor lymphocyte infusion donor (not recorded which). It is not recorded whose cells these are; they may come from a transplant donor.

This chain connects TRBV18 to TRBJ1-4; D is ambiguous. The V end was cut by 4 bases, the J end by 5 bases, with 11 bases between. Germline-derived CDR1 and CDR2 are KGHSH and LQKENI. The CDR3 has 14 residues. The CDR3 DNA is TGTGCCAGCTCACGCGTGGGCTGGAATGAAAAACTGTTTTTT. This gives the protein CASSRVGWNEKLFF. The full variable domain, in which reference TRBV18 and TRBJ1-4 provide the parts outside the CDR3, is NAGVMQNPRHLVRRRGQEARLRCSPMKGHSHVYWYRQLPEEGLKFMVYLQKENIIDESGMPKERFSAEFPKEGPSILRIQQVVRGDSAAYFCASSRVGWNEKLFFGSGTQLSVL.

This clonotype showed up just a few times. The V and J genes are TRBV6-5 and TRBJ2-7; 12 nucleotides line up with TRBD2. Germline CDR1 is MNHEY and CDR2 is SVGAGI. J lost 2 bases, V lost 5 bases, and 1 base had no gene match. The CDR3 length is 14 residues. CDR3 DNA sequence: TGTGCCAGCAGTCTAGCGGGGGGGCCCTACGAGCAGTACTTC. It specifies CASSLAGGPYEQYF.

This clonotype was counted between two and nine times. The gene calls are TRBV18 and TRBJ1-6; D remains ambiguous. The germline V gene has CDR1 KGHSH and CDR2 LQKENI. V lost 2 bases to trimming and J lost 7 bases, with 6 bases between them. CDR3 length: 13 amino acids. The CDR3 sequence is CASSPGENSPLHF. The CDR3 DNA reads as TGTGCCAGCTCACCAGGGGAGAATTCACCCCTCCACTTT.

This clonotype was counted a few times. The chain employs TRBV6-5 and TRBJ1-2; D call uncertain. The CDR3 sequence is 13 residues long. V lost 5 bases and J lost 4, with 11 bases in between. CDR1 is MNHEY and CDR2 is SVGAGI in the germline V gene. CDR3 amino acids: CASSELGGYGYTF. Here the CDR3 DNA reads TGTGCCAGCAGTGAGCTAGGAGGCTATGGCTACACCTTC.

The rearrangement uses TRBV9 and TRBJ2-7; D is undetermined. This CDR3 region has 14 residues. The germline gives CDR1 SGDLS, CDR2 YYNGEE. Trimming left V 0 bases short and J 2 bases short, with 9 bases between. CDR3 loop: CASSVAAATYEQYF. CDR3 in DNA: TGTGCCAGCAGCGTAGCGGCAGCAACCTACGAGCAGTACTTC.

The CDR3 reads CASSFGTGNYGYTF. CDR3 DNA sequence: TGTGCCAGCAGTTTCGGGACAGGGAACTATGGCTACACCTTC. The J gene is TRBJ1-2, the V gene TRBV6-5; 9 positions agree with TRBD1. V lost 4 bases to trimming and J lost 2 bases; unmatched junction nucleotides: 2. The CDR3 spans 14 residues. CDR1 and CDR2 from the germline V gene are MNHEY and SVGAGI.

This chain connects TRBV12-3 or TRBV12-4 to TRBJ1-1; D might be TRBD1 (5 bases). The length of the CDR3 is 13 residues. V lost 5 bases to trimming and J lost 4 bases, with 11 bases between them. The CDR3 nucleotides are TGTGCCAGCAGTCTCAGGGCGGGCACTGAAGCTTTCTTT. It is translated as CASSLRAGTEAFF.

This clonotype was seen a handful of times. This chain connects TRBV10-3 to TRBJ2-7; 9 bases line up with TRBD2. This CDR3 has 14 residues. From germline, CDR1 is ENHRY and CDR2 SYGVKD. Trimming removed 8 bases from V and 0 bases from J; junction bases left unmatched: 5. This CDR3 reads CAIGAGGISYEQYF. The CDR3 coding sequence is TGTGCCATCGGGGCGGGAGGGATCTCCTACGAGCAGTACTTC.

This CDR3 is CASSRPQERNTEAFF. In DNA, the CDR3 is TGTGCCAGCAGTAGACCCCAGGAGAGGAACACTGAAGCTTTCTTT. This sequence joins TRBV11-2 and TRBJ1-1; D not certain. Germline V gives CDR1 SGHAT, CDR2 FQNNGV. This CDR3 comprises 15 residues. Between the trimmed V and J ends, which lost 6 bases and 1 base, there was a span of 15 bases.

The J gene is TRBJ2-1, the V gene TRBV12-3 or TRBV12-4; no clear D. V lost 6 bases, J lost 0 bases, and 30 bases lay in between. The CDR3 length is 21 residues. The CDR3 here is CASSPLKRLLDPNSSYNEQFF. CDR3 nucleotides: TGTGCCAGCAGCCCACTAAAGCGACTCCTGGATCCGAACAGCTCCTACAATGAGCAGTTCTTC.

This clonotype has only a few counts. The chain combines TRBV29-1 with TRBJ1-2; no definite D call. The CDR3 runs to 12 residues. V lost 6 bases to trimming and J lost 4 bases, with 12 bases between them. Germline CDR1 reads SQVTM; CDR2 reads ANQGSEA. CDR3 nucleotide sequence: TGCAGCGTGGGAGCAGGAGTCTATGGCTACACCTTC. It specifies CSVGAGVYGYTF.

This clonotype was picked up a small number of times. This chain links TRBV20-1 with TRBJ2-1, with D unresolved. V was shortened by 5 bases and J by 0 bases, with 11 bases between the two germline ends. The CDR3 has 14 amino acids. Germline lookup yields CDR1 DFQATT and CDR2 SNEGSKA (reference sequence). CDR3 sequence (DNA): TGCAGTGCTCCAAACTGGCGCTCCTACAATGAGCAGTTCTTC. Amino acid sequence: CSAPNWRSYNEQFF.

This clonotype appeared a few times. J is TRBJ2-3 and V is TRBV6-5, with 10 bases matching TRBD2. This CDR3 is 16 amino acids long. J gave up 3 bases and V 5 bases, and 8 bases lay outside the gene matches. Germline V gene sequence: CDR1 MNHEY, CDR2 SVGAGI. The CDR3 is CASSPQAGGTTDTQYF. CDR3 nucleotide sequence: TGTGCCAGCAGTCCCCAAGCGGGGGGGACAACAGATACGCAGTATTTT.